This T cell receptor beta chain came from a study of OX40 agonist ivuxolimab in advanced cancers. In terms of the full investigation: Ivuxolimab was a fully human IgG2 agonistic monoclonal antibody targeting the costimulatory receptor OX40 (CD134). Partial responses were achieved by three dose-escalation patients, of whom one had hepatocellular carcinoma and two had cutaneous melanoma. Prior anti-PD-1, anti-PD-L1 or anti-CTLA-4 therapy was permitted, and checkpoint inhibitors had been received by around 39% of dose-escalation patients. The purpose of peripheral TCRbeta sequencing was to test whether ivuxolimab changed TCR sequence diversity and led to clonal T-cell expansion. The monotherapy dose-escalation portion (N of about 47 patients) of the phase I ivuxolimab trial is reported in the paper. Intravenous ivuxolimab was administered to patients every 2 weeks at six dose levels: 0.01, 0.1, 0.3, 1.5, 3 and 10 mg/kg. In the dose-escalation cohort, 75% to 85% of patients were male, and the mean age was 60 years with a range of roughly 20 to 80. Of the roughly 51 patients in dose escalation, some 20 had hepatocellular carcinoma, about 15 had melanoma, 9 had renal cell carcinoma and 9 had head and neck cancer. Results and caveats for the whole study, not just this receptor: Which antigens the clonally expanded peripheral T cells were specific for was not determined. At doses of 0.1 to 3.0 mg/kg, clonal expansion of both CD4+ and CD8+ blood T cells was observed from baseline to week 6. In partial responders in the 0.1-3.0 mg/kg groups, normalized peripheral clonal expansion was found to be among the lowest, especially among CD8+ T cells. Low levels of normalized T-cell clonal expansion were also seen in some patients who did not respond. After ivuxolimab, expanded clones were on average more numerous among CD8+ T cells than among CD4+ T cells.

The trial excluded patients who had a history of autoimmune disease or who were on systemic immunosuppression. Peripheral blood for TCR sequencing was collected from all dose cohorts at baseline, on cycle 4 day 1, and on cycle 7 day 1. Samples were obtained from an open-label, multicenter, first-in-human phase I dose-escalation trial of ivuxolimab. Adults with locally advanced or metastatic melanoma, renal cell, hepatocellular, or head and neck squamous cell carcinoma were enrolled in the trial. Before TCR sequencing, CD4+ T cells and CD8+ T cells from peripheral blood were sorted into separate populations. Genomic DNA was isolated from the sorted cells so that the TCRbeta CDR3 region could be sequenced. The immunoSEQ Assay was used for sequencing of TCRbeta CDR3 regions. TCRdb limited this immuneACCESS table to in-frame rearrangements with V and J called. A share of clones is missing; checked studies link under half to unresolved V genes, and the rest is unexplained. This sample has under 40,000 clones in its table, and around 84% of those were observed once. The top ten constitute approximately 2% of the sample.

About this clone itself: Which antigen it targets is not known. The input lacks base qualities; no much larger clone sits a single base away.

Trimming takes 4 bases off V and 4 bases off J; junction bases not matched to a gene: 9. The CDR3 spans 16 residues, from the cysteine through the phenylalanine. The only DNA kept is the CDR3, 48 bases in frame from the first base. CDR1 is given as SGDLS and CDR2 as YYNGEE, both from the germline V gene. The receptor comes from an adult with an advanced solid tumor such as melanoma, head and neck, liver or kidney cancer. This chain is built from TRBV9 and TRBJ2-7, with 12 central nucleotides matching TRBD2. The sequenced sample was CD4+ or CD8+ T cells sorted from blood, obtained in a trial of the OX40 agonist ivuxolimab. The nucleotide sequence is given as TGTGCCAGCAGCCCACCAGCCGGGACTAGCGGGTACGAGCAGTACTTC. Its coded protein is CASSPPAGTSGYEQYF.